A single sample is the source of the 6 T cell receptor beta chains below, sequenced in a study of blood T cell repertoires in COVID-19 (dated by TCRdb to between 2020 and 2021). The method was the immunoSEQ multiplex PCR assay. This is the immuneACCESS table as TCRdb keeps it, with only in-frame sequences that have V and J called. A part of the clones is gone; compared with another copy, unresolved V genes explain less than half, and the rest is unexplained. This sample holds 300,000 to 400,000 clones; around 86% were observed only once. The ten top clones hold nearly 6.5% of the sample. The sequencing sample was made of peripheral blood. The origin of the receptors is a woman in her forties or fifties with COVID-19, enrolled during active disease.

This chain connects TRBV7-9 to TRBJ2-7; 9 bases agree with TRBD1. After removal of 4 bases from V and 7 bases from J, the junction contained 5 bases not matched to a gene. Per germline, CDR1 SEHNR and CDR2 FQNEAQ (reference sequence). The CDR3 runs 13 residues. The CDR3 nucleotides are TGTGCCAGCAGCTCGGAGGACAGGGGTGAGCAGTACTTC. This gives the protein CASSSEDRGEQYF.

The chain employs TRBV7-2 and TRBJ2-1; 8 nucleotides align to TRBD2. CDR1 is SGHTA, CDR2 FQGNSA, per germline. Trimming cost V 2 bases and J 4 bases; bases outside gene matches: 4. The CDR3 loop spans 15 amino acids. This CDR3 reads CASSLTGGDYNEQFF. Written as DNA, the CDR3 is TGTGCCAGCAGCTTAACGGGAGGGGATTACAATGAGCAGTTCTTC.

Turning to this clone: Other DNA sequences from this sample encode an identical CDR3 as well. The rearrangement links TRBV6-5 to TRBJ1-5; TRBD1 is a possible D gene (6 bases). The ends were cut back, 2 bases at V and 0 bases at J, with 8 bases in the middle. In germline, CDR1 is MNHEY, CDR2 SVGAGI. CDR3 length: 15 amino acids. The CDR3 nucleotides are TGTGCCAGCAGTTACGGGGGGGCTAGCAATCAGCCCCAGCATTTT. This codes for CASSYGGASNQPQHF.

V and J are TRBV6-2 or TRBV6-3 and TRBJ2-3; 7 positions agree with TRBD1. The germline V gene has CDR1 MNHEY and CDR2 SVGEGT. The CDR3 covers 15 residues. Losses at the gene ends were 1 base for V and 0 bases for J; bases not matched to a gene: 1. Here the CDR3 DNA reads TGTGCCAGCAGTTACTGGGACAGAAGCACAGATACGCAGTATTTT. It yields the protein CASSYWDRSTDTQYF.

V is TRBV24-1 and J is TRBJ1-5; a weak D match, TRBD1 (5 bases). Germline lookup yields CDR1 KGHDR and CDR2 SFDVKD. The CDR3 has 16 amino acids. Trimming took 2 bases from V and 7 from J, leaving 17 bases between them. CDR3 region: CATSDSKWGAGQPQHF. The CDR3 bases are TGTGCCACCAGTGATTCAAAGTGGGGTGCAGGGCAGCCCCAGCATTTT.

The gene calls are TRBV19 and TRBJ2-7; D unresolved. CDR3 length: 13 amino acids. V was trimmed by 3 bases and J by 3 bases, leaving 9 bases between them. Germline lookup yields CDR1 LNHDA and CDR2 SQIVND (reference sequence). Written as DNA, the CDR3 is TGTGCCAGTAGTATTGTCAGTAACTACGAGCAGTACTTC. It is translated as CASSIVSNYEQYF.